Listed below are T cell receptor beta chains from one sample, sequenced in a study of T-cell reconstitution after alpha-beta-depleted transplantation in children. TCRdb analysed the PCR reads with MiXCR anew, one entry per CDR3 protein. The table lists about 830,000 distinct CDR3 sequences, roughly 15% of them singletons. The specimen was PBMCs, mostly from graft donor cells, collected 360 days after TCRalphabeta/CD19-depleted stem cell transplant. The origin of the receptors is a male patient between 10 and 17 years old who had a stem cell transplant for acute lymphoblastic leukemia, so the T cells may come from the graft donor. The CDR3 runs from the conserved cysteine through the conserved F or W. A D gene is named only where the DNA matches it firmly. Rows give clone size only sometimes, using once, few, many, or a class for an expanded clone.

V	size	D	J	CDR3	DNA
TRBV20-1	few	TRBD1	TRBJ1-6	CSARYKGAGNSPLHF	TGCAGTGCTAGATACAAGGGGGCGGGTAATTCACCCCTCCACTTT
TRBV4-1	.	TRBD2	TRBJ2-7	CASSQRLAGAYEQYF	TGCGCCAGCAGCCAGAGACTAGCGGGGGCCTACGAGCAGTACTTC
TRBV10-2	few	TRBD2	TRBJ2-7	CASSEPLAVLSYEQYF	TGCGCCAGCAGTGAGCCCCTAGCGGTGCTCTCCTACGAGCAGTACTTC
TRBV5-1	.	TRBD1	TRBJ1-5	CASSLGTGASNQPQHF	TGCGCCAGCAGCTTGGGGACAGGGGCTAGCAATCAGCCCCAGCATTTT
TRBV20-1	many	TRBD2	TRBJ2-3	CSASTRGVGRDTQYF	TGCAGTGCTTCCACCCGCGGGGTCGGGAGGGATACGCAGTATTTT
TRBV7-2	.	.	TRBJ1-2	CASSLAQGFNYGYTF	TGTGCCAGCAGCTTAGCCCAGGGGTTCAACTATGGCTACACCTTC
TRBV7-9	many	.	TRBJ2-7	CASSPLGREQYF	TGTGCCAGCAGCCCTCTCGGGCGCGAGCAGTACTTC
TRBV27	.	.	TRBJ2-3	CASSLSRRDTQYF	TGTGCCAGCAGTTTATCGAGGAGAGATACGCAGTATTTT
TRBV7-3	.	.	TRBJ1-2	CAIRGGFGYTF	TGTGCCATCCGGGGGGGGTTTGGCTACACCTTC
TRBV30	.	.	TRBJ2-6	CAWSDWVRGNSGANVLTF	TGTGCCTGGAGTGATTGGGTCAGGGGCAACTCTGGGGCCAACGTCCTGACTTTC
TRBV5-1	few	.	TRBJ1-1	CASSFTHRQTGEAFF	TGCGCCAGCAGCTTCACACATCGGCAAACAGGGGAAGCTTTCTTT
TRBV29-1	.	.	TRBJ2-1	CSVVTQTSSEQFF	TGCAGCGTTGTAACCCAGACTAGTAGTGAGCAGTTCTTC
TRBV12-3/TRBV12-4	.	TRBD2	TRBJ2-3	CASSLGGLAGGTRTDTQYF	TGTGCCAGCAGTTTAGGAGGACTAGCGGGAGGCACCCGCACAGATACGCAGTATTTT
TRBV4-1	few	.	TRBJ1-2	CASSQVGAGTGYTF	TGCGCCAGCAGCCAAGTAGGGGCAGGGACTGGCTACACCTTC
TRBV5-1	few	TRBD1	TRBJ2-7	CASSPWDRGEEQYF	TGCGCCAGCAGCCCCTGGGACAGGGGGGAAGAGCAGTACTTC